The clone carrying this T cell receptor beta chain was counted a few times. The TCR beta repertoire was assessed by survey-level immunoSEQ sequencing. Here immunoSEQ multiplex PCR was the method, and the copy in TCRdb shows in-frame clones only, minus some. The profile shows 68,000 or so clones, roughly 95% of them singletons. Trimming took 5 bases from V and 3 from J; bases not matched to a gene: 7. CDR1 and CDR2 (germline): SGHDT, YYEEEE. CDR3 size: 14 residues. Sequenced input: PBMCs. The chain has TRBV5-6 and TRBJ1-1; 7 nucleotides line up with TRBD1. The clonotype was recovered from a man between 40 and 49 years old with rheumatoid arthritis. The CDR3 spells CASRMTGLDTEAFF. The CDR3 DNA reads TGTGCCAGCAGGATGACAGGGTTGGACACTGAAGCTTTCTTT.